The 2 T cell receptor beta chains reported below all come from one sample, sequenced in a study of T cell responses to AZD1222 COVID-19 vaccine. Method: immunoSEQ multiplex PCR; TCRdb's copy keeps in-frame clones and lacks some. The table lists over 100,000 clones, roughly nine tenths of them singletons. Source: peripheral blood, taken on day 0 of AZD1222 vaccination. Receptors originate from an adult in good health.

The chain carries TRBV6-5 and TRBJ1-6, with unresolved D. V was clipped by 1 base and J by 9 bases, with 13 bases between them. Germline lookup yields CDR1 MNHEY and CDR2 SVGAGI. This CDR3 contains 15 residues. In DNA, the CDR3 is TGTGCCAGCAGTTACTTCGAAGGAGGGCTTTCACCCCTCCACTTT. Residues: CASSYFEGGLSPLHF.

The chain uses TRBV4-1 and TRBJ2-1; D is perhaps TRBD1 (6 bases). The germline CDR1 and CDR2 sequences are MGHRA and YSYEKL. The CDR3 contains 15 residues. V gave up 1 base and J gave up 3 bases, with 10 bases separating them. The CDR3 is CASSQAQGFYNEQFF. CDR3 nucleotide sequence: TGCGCCAGCAGCCAAGCGCAGGGGTTCTACAATGAGCAGTTCTTC.